These T cell receptor beta chains were read from a single sample in a study of radiotherapy plus CTLA-4 blockade in lung cancer. Sequenced by immunoSEQ multiplex PCR; TCRdb stores in-frame clones only, minus some. The data show 85,000 to 95,000 clones, approximately 82% seen once. This sample comprised peripheral blood, obtained from a patient treated with radiotherapy plus ipilimumab. These receptors all stem from a human donor with non-small cell lung cancer that progressed on radiotherapy plus ipilimumab. The CDR3 runs from the conserved cysteine through the conserved F or W. The order of the fields is clone size, J gene, D gene, V gene, CDR3 DNA, CDR3 protein. The D gene is left open where the match is weak. A row's size may be missing; if present it is once, few, many or a size class.

clone_size: .
j_call: TRBJ1-5
d_call: .
v_call: TRBV7-9
cdr3_nt: TGTGCCAGCAGCTCCAGAGGCAATCAGCCCCAGCATTTT
cdr3_aa: CASSSRGNQPQHF

clone_size: few
j_call: TRBJ2-1
d_call: TRBD2
v_call: TRBV11-2
cdr3_nt: TGTGCCAGCAGCATGGGCGGGAGTTGGAATGAGCAGTTCTTC
cdr3_aa: CASSMGGSWNEQFF

clone_size: .
j_call: TRBJ2-4
d_call: TRBD2
v_call: TRBV28
cdr3_nt: TGTGCCAGCCGCGGGACTAGCGACGGAAACATTCAGTACTTC
cdr3_aa: CASRGTSDGNIQYF

clone_size: .
j_call: TRBJ2-6
d_call: .
v_call: TRBV15
cdr3_nt: TGTGCCACCAGCAGAGATTGGGCCGGGGCCAACGTCCTGACTTTC
cdr3_aa: CATSRDWAGANVLTF

clone_size: .
j_call: TRBJ1-1
d_call: TRBD1
v_call: TRBV2
cdr3_nt: TGTGCCAATACGAAAGGGGGCATGAACACTGAAGCTTTCTTT
cdr3_aa: CANTKGGMNTEAFF

clone_size: few
j_call: TRBJ1-1
d_call: .
v_call: TRBV6-5
cdr3_nt: TGTGCCAGCAGTAGAACAGAAAACACTGAAGCTTTCTTT
cdr3_aa: CASSRTENTEAFF

clone_size: .
j_call: TRBJ2-1
d_call: .
v_call: TRBV2
cdr3_nt: TGTGCCAGCAGTGGATTTGACAATGAGCAGTTCTTC
cdr3_aa: CASSGFDNEQFF

clone_size: .
j_call: TRBJ2-3
d_call: .
v_call: TRBV4-1
cdr3_nt: TGCGCCAGCAGCCCAAAAAACCCCCCAGATACGCAGTATTTT
cdr3_aa: CASSPKNPPDTQYF

clone_size: .
j_call: TRBJ2-2
d_call: .
v_call: TRBV11-3
cdr3_nt: TGTGCCAGCAGCTCAACATTGACCGGGGAGCTGTTTTTT
cdr3_aa: CASSSTLTGELFF

clone_size: .
j_call: TRBJ2-2
d_call: TRBD1
v_call: TRBV10-3
cdr3_nt: TGTGCCATCAGTGGGCGGGACAGGGGCAGTGCGAACACCGGGGAGCTGTTTTTT
cdr3_aa: CAISGRDRGSANTGELFF

clone_size: .
j_call: TRBJ2-2
d_call: .
v_call: TRBV9
cdr3_nt: TGTGCCCGCCCCTTAGGGGGGGCACGAGTCGGGGAGCTGTTTTTT
cdr3_aa: CARPLGGARVGELFF